Shown below are 20 T cell receptor beta chains from a single sample sequenced in a study of cytomegalovirus exposure and HLA in healthy donors. Researchers ran the PCR with 60 Vbeta and 13 Jbeta primers. TCRdb keeps only in-frame clones here, not all; method: immunoSEQ multiplex PCR. The sample lists about 110,000 clones; 55% to 70% were seen once. The sequencing input was PBMCs. The origin of the receptors is a woman aged 30 to 39 in good health and CMV-seronegative.

This rearrangement joins TRBV7-9 to TRBJ2-1, with D possibly being TRBD2 (7 bases). Trimming removed 1 base at V and 6 bases at J, with 13 bases between. In germline, CDR1 is SEHNR, CDR2 FQNEAQ (reference sequence). The CDR3 contains 15 residues. As DNA, the CDR3 is TGTGCCAGCAGCTTAGGACTAGCCAGGGGCAATGAGCAGTTCTTC. Translation: CASSLGLARGNEQFF.

This clone was seen a few times. Written as DNA, the CDR3 is TGTGCCAGCAGTTTGAGCAGGGGACAGAATCAGCCCCAGCATTTT. This translates into CASSLSRGQNQPQHF. The chain is built from TRBV27 and TRBJ1-5; 7 nucleotides match TRBD1. V shed 3 bases, J shed 4 bases, and the junction held 6 bases outside the gene matches. This CDR3 spans 15 amino acids. Germline V gene sequence: CDR1 MNHEY, CDR2 SMNVEV (reference sequence).

In its sample, this clone was seen a few times. V and J are TRBV5-6 and TRBJ1-1; the match to TRBD1 covers 7 bases. CDR1 is SGHDT and CDR2 is YYEEEE in the germline V gene. V lost 0 bases, J lost 2 bases, and 4 bases stayed unmatched. The CDR3 consists of 15 residues. DNA for the CDR3: TGTGCCAGCAGCTTGGCCACAGGGGTAAACACTGAAGCTTTCTTT. It is translated as CASSLATGVNTEAFF.

In this sample, this clone turned up a few times. This chain links TRBV7-2 with TRBJ2-1; 12 bases are a match to TRBD2. CDR3 length: 15 amino acids. Per the germline V gene, CDR1 is SGHTA and CDR2 is FQGNSA. Trimming took 5 bases from V and 4 from J; bases not matched to a gene: 3. CDR3 sequence: CASSETSGSYNEQFF. As DNA, the CDR3 is TGTGCCAGCAGCGAGACTAGCGGGAGTTACAATGAGCAGTTCTTC.

V usage is TRBV4-1 and J usage is TRBJ1-5, with D possibly TRBD1 on 6 matching bases. V lost 3 bases to trimming and J lost 2 bases, with 17 bases between them. The CDR3 is 17 residues long. Germline CDR1 and CDR2: MGHRA and YSYEKL. The CDR3, as DNA: TGCGCCAGCAGCCACGCGGGAGGGGGATCGGGCAATCAGCCCCAGCATTTT. The encoded protein is CASSHAGGGSGNQPQHF.

V and J are TRBV4-2 and TRBJ1-2, with D maybe TRBD1 (6 bases). V was clipped by 0 bases and J by 6 bases, with 14 bases between them. CDR1 and CDR2 from the germline V gene are LGHNA and YNFKEQ. This CDR3 has 15 amino acids. Written as DNA, the CDR3 is TGTGCCAGCAGCCAAGATGGGGGGGGGCGGGATGGCTACACCTTC. Encoded protein: CASSQDGGGRDGYTF.

V usage is TRBV7-9 and J usage is TRBJ1-5, with a weak D call TRBD1 (6 bases). V was pared by 7 bases and J by 4 bases, with 8 bases between. Germline CDR1 SEHNR, CDR2 FQNEAQ (reference sequence). CDR3 length: 12 amino acids. For the CDR3, the DNA is TGTGCCAGCACCCAGGGGAATCAGCCCCAGCATTTT. This translates into CASTQGNQPQHF.

The chain has TRBV7-2 and TRBJ2-7; TRBD1 matches at 8 bases. Trimming removed 2 bases from V and 1 base from J; junction bases left unmatched: 4. Per germline, CDR1 SGHTA and CDR2 FQGNSA. The CDR3 covers 15 residues. Written as DNA, the CDR3 is TGTGCCAGCAGCTTAAATGGGGACAGGTCCTACGAGCAGTACTTC. This encodes CASSLNGDRSYEQYF. The variable domain in full, completed from reference TRBV7-2 and TRBJ2-7, reads GAGVSQSPSNKVTEKGKDVELRCDPISGHTALYWYRQSLGQGLEFLIYFQGNSAPDKSGLPSDRFSAERTGGSVSTLTIQRTQQEDSAVYLCASSLNGDRSYEQYFGPGTRLTVT.

This chain links TRBV10-2 with TRBJ1-2; TRBD1 aligns across 9 bases. This CDR3 region has 14 residues. V lost 5 bases to trimming and J lost 2 bases; unmatched junction nucleotides: 3. Germline V gives CDR1 WSHSY, CDR2 SAAADI. The CDR3 spells CASSSGTGNYGYTF. As DNA, the CDR3 is TGCGCCAGCAGTTCCGGGACAGGGAACTATGGCTACACCTTC.

V and J are TRBV5-6 and TRBJ1-3; 7 bases are a match to TRBD1. In germline, CDR1 is SGHDT, CDR2 YYEEEE. Germline trimming cut 0 bases from V and 4 bases from J; bases unmatched to any gene: 10. The CDR3 has 17 residues. The CDR3 reads CASSLGQGVIAGNTIYF. In DNA, the CDR3 is TGTGCCAGCAGCTTGGGACAGGGTGTGATTGCGGGAAACACCATATATTTT.

CDR3 amino acids: CASSLDSGRGETQYF. DNA of the CDR3: TGTGCCAGCAGCTTAGATAGCGGGAGAGGTGAGACCCAGTACTTC. V usage is TRBV7-2 and J usage is TRBJ2-5, with 9 nucleotides matching TRBD2. The CDR3 runs 15 residues. CDR1 SGHTA and CDR2 FQGNSA come from the germline V gene. Unmatched junction bases numbered 5, after V lost 1 base and J lost 5 bases.

The chain combines TRBV5-4 with TRBJ2-1; 10 bases are shared with TRBD2. The CDR3 covers 16 residues. The V gene end was trimmed by 2 bases and the J gene end by 7 bases; junction bases not matched to a gene: 9. The germline gives CDR1 SGHNT, CDR2 YYREEE (reference sequence). CDR3 in amino acids: CASSLSLTSGKNEQFF. The CDR3 bases are TGTGCCAGCAGCTTAAGTTTAACTAGCGGGAAGAATGAGCAGTTCTTC.

This chain links TRBV28 with TRBJ2-1, with no clear D. Germline CDR1 and CDR2: MDHEN and SYDVKM. V gave up 2 bases and J gave up 2 bases, with 13 bases separating them. The CDR3 totals 16 residues. The CDR3 protein is CASSLPASLTYNEQFF. CDR3 sequence (DNA): TGTGCCAGCAGTTTACCCGCTAGTCTTACCTACAATGAGCAGTTCTTC.

This clone was seen a few times. The rearrangement uses TRBV9 and TRBJ2-7, with TRBD1 matching over 10 bases. CDR3 length equals 15 residues. The V segment lost 0 bases and the J segment 2 bases; nucleotides outside the gene matches: 2. Germline V gene sequence: CDR1 SGDLS, CDR2 YYNGEE. The CDR3 nucleotides are TGTGCCAGCAGCGTAGGGGACAGGGGTCCCTACGAGCAGTACTTC. This translates into CASSVGDRGPYEQYF.

This chain uses TRBV7-2 with TRBJ2-3, with a tentative D call TRBD1 (7 bases). From germline, CDR1 is SGHTA and CDR2 FQGNSA. Trimming left V 1 base short and J 2 bases short, with 13 bases between. The CDR3 is 16 residues long. In nucleotides, the CDR3 is TGTGCCAGCAGCTTAGAGGCAGGGGGGTCCACAGATACGCAGTATTTT. This encodes CASSLEAGGSTDTQYF.

V gene TRBV28 combines with J gene TRBJ2-1, with 7 bases that match TRBD2. This CDR3 comprises 16 residues. V was clipped by 1 base and J by 5 bases; unmatched bases: 8. Germline CDR1 reads MDHEN; CDR2 reads SYDVKM. This CDR3 is CASSLFTGRIDNEQFF. Written as DNA, the CDR3 is TGTGCCAGCAGTTTATTTACCGGGAGGATCGACAATGAGCAGTTCTTC.

The V and J genes are TRBV2 and TRBJ2-2, with 10 positions matching TRBD1. Germline V CDR1 and CDR2: SNHLY, FYNNEI. V shed 6 bases, J shed 3 bases, and the junction held 1 base outside the gene matches. This CDR3 is 14 amino acids long. The CDR3 nucleotides read TGTGCCAGCAGAGGGACAGGGGACACCGGGGAGCTGTTTTTT. It specifies CASRGTGDTGELFF.

Only a few counts were recorded for this clone. The V call is TRBV19, the J call TRBJ2-1, with TRBD1 matching over 8 bases. V gave up 5 bases and J gave up 9 bases; unmatched junction bases: 12. The length of the CDR3 is 15 residues. The germline gives CDR1 LNHDA, CDR2 SQIVND (reference sequence). The CDR3 protein is CASSPRQGTRGEQFF. Written as DNA, the CDR3 is TGTGCCAGTAGTCCACGACAGGGGACTCGCGGTGAGCAGTTCTTC.

The chain has TRBV11-2 and TRBJ2-3; D may be TRBD2 (6 bases). CDR1 is SGHAT and CDR2 is FQNNGV in the germline V gene. CDR3 size: 14 residues. Trimming removed 1 base from V and 1 base from J, with 6 bases in between. In DNA, the CDR3 is TGTGCCAGCAGCTTAGGACTAGGCACAGATACGCAGTATTTT. Amino acids: CASSLGLGTDTQYF.

This rearrangement joins TRBV15 to TRBJ1-2; D possibly corresponds to TRBD1 (6 bases). Trimming removed 9 bases from V and 2 bases from J, with 13 bases in between. The CDR3 runs 13 residues. The V gene's germline CDR1 is LNHNV and CDR2 YYDKDF (reference sequence). The CDR3 reads CATSTGSNYGYTF. CDR3 bases: TGTGCCACTTCGACAGGATCCAACTATGGCTACACCTTC.